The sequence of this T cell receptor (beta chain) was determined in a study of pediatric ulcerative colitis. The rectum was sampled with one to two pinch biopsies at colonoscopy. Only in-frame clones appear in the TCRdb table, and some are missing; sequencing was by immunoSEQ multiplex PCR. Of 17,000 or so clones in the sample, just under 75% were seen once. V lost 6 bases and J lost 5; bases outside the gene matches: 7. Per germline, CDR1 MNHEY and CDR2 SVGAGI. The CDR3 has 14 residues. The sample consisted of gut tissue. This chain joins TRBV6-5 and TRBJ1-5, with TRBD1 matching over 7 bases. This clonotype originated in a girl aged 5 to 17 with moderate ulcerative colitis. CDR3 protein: CASRPQGVHQPQHF. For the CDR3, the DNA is TGTGCCAGCAGGCCCCAGGGGGTCCATCAGCCCCAGCATTTT.